The clone carrying this T cell receptor (beta chain) was detected a few times. Construction of TCR beta libraries relied on iRepertoire HTBI primers and on Arm-PCR targeting CDR3 regions. MiXCR was run by TCRdb on the multiplex PCR reads, yielding one entry per CDR3 protein. The sample has hundreds of thousands of distinct CDR3 sequences; 16% are singletons. The data are from a study of regulatory T cells in long-lasting Graves disease. Germline CDR1 is KGHSH and CDR2 is LQKENI. V dropped 4 bases and J dropped 6 bases, with 10 bases sitting between them. The CDR3 runs 12 residues. Regarding time point: newly diagnosed GD, antithyroid drugs for less than 3 months. With RNA extracted from PBMCs as input, the TCR library was made. The same data also contributed to another study, on T cells in Graves' hyperthyroidism and ophthalmopathy.

This chain connects TRBV18 to TRBJ2-7; D gene ambiguous. The clonotype originates from a woman aged 25 to 39 with Graves disease. The sequences come from peripheral blood mononuclear cells (PBMCs), collected at new diagnosis, from a patient treated with antithyroid drugs. CDR3 region: CASSRGSIEQYF. CDR3 DNA: TGTGCCAGCTCACGCGGCAGTATCGAGCAGTACTTC.